This T cell receptor (beta chain) was observed in a study of T cells in Graves' hyperthyroidism and ophthalmopathy. Study context: Peripheral blood was taken when the disease was first diagnosed, before any treatment began. Study-wide results and limits: The model identified upcoming ophthalmopathy a median about 6.5 months ahead of onset.

Per the germline V gene, CDR1 is LNHNV and CDR2 is YYDKDF (reference sequence). V lost 6 bases, J lost 5 bases, and 2 bases stayed unmatched. The CDR3 is 13 residues long. A NOSPECS grade of at least 4, a Clinical Activity Score of at least 3 and duration under 3 months were recorded in ophthalmopathy patients. The PBMCs studied were ones that came from 10 ml fresh peripheral blood. From RNA transcripts, TCR beta CDR3 regions were amplified. Primed by the HTBI set, a first-round RT-PCR was run on the TCR CDR3. TCRdb used MiXCR to reprocess the multiplex PCR reads, holding one entry per CDR3 protein. The sample has over 300,000 distinct CDR3 sequences; roughly an eighth are singletons. This clonotype was recorded a few times. Its antigen is unidentified.

V is TRBV15 and J is TRBJ2-1; 9 bases agree with TRBD2. Input material: blood. This TCR was sampled from a woman in her 40s with Graves' ophthalmopathy. The CDR3 nucleotides are TGTGCCACCAGTAGCGGGAGCCACAATGAGCAGTTCTTC. Protein product: CATSSGSHNEQFF.